Presented here are 2 T cell receptor beta chains from one specimen sequenced in a study of OX40 agonist ivuxolimab in advanced cancers. This table comes from immunoSEQ multiplex PCR, and its TCRdb copy is limited to in-frame clones, with some not included. The data contain about 20,000 clones, 83% of them singletons. The starting material was CD4+ or CD8+ T cells sorted from blood, obtained in a trial of the OX40 agonist ivuxolimab. All receptors derive from an adult with an advanced solid tumor such as melanoma, head and neck, liver or kidney cancer.

The V and J genes are TRBV27 and TRBJ1-2, with D possibly matching TRBD1 (5 bases). Germline V gene lookup returns CDR1 MNHEY and CDR2 SMNVEV (reference sequence). Trimming left V 7 bases short and J 7 bases short, with 16 bases between. The CDR3 consists of 13 residues. In nucleotides, the CDR3 is TGTGCCAGCAAGAGGGGTATTCTAGGTGGCTACACCTTC. It yields the protein CASKRGILGGYTF.

The chain joins TRBV30 to TRBJ1-3; D is perhaps TRBD1 (6 bases). With 5 bases removed from V and 0 bases from J, the gap between germline ends came to 11 bases. CDR1 GTSNPN and CDR2 SVGIG come from the germline V gene (reference sequence). The CDR3 has 14 residues. The CDR3 nucleotides read TGTGCCTGGGAAACAGGGAACTCTGGAAACACCATATATTTT. Its translation is CAWETGNSGNTIYF.